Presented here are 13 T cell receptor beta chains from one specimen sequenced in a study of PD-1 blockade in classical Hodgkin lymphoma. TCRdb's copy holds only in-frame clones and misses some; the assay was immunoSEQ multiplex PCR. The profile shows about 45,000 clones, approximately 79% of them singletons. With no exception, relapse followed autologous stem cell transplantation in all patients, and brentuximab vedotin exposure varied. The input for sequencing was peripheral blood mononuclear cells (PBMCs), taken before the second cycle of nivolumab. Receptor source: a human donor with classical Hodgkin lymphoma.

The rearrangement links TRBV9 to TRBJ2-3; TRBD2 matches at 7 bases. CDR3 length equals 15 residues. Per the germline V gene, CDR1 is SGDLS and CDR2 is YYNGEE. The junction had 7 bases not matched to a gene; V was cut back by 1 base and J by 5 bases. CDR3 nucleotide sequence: TGTGCCAGCAGCGTATTGGGACTACCCTTAGATACGCAGTATTTT. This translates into CASSVLGLPLDTQYF.

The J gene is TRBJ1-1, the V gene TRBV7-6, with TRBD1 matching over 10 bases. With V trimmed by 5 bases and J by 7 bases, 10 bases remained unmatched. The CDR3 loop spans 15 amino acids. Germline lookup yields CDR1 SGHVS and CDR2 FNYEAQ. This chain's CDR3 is CASSPTWTGGDEAFF. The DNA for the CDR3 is TGTGCCAGCAGCCCGACCTGGACAGGGGGGGATGAAGCTTTCTTT.

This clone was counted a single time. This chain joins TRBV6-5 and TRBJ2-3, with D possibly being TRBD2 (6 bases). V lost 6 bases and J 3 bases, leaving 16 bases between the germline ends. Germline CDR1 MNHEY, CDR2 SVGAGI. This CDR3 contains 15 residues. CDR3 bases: TGTGCCAGCAGCCACGGTTTAGCGGAGACAGATACGCAGTATTTT. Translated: CASSHGLAETDTQYF.

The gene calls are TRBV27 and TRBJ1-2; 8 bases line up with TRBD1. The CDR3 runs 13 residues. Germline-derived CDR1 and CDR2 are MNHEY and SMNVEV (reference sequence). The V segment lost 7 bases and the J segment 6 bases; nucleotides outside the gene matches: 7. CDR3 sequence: CASNDRTGNGYTF. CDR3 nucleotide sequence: TGTGCCAGCAATGATCGGACAGGGAATGGCTACACCTTC.

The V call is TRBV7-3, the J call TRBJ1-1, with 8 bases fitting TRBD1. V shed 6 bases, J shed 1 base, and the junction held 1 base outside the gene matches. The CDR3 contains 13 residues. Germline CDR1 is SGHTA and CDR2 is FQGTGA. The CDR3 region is CASSGQGNTEAFF. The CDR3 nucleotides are TGTGCCAGCAGTGGACAGGGGAACACTGAAGCTTTCTTT. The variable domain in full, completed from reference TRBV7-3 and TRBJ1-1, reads GAGVSQTPSNKVTEKGKYVELRCDPISGHTALYWYRQSLGQGPEFLIYFQGTGAADDSGLPNDRFFAVRPEGSVSTLKIQRTERGDSAVYLCASSGQGNTEAFFGQGTRLTVV.

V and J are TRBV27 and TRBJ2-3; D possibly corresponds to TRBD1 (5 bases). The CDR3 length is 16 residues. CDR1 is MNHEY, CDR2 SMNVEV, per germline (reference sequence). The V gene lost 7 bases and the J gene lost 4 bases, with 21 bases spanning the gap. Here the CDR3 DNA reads TGTGCCAGCAAAAAACCGTCAGCAGGGAATGCAGATACGCAGTATTTT. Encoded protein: CASKKPSAGNADTQYF.

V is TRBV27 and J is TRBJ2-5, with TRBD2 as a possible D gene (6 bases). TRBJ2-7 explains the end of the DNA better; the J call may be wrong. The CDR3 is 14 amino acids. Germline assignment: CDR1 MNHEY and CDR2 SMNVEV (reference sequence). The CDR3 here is CASSLAGSWNEQYF. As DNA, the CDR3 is TGTGCCAGCAGTTTAGCGGGGAGTTGGAACGAGCAGTACTTC.

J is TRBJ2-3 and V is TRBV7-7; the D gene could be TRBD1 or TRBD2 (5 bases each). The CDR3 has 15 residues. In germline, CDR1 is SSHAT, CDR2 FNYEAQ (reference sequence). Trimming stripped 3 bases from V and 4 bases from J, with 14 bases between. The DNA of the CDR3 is TGTGCCAGCAGCTTGAGGGGTACATCGGCAGATACGCAGTATTTT. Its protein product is CASSLRGTSADTQYF.

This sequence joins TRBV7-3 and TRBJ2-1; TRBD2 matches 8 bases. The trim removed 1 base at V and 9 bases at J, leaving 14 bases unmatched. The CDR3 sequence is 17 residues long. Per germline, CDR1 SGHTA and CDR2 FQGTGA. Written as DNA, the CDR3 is TGTGCCAGCAGCTTAAGCCTTCCCGGGACTAGTGGTGGTGAGCAGTTCTTC. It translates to CASSLSLPGTSGGEQFF. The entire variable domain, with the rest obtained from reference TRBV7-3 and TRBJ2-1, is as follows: GAGVSQTPSNKVTEKGKYVELRCDPISGHTALYWYRQSLGQGPEFLIYFQGTGAADDSGLPNDRFFAVRPEGSVSTLKIQRTERGDSAVYLCASSLSLPGTSGGEQFFGPGTRLTVL.

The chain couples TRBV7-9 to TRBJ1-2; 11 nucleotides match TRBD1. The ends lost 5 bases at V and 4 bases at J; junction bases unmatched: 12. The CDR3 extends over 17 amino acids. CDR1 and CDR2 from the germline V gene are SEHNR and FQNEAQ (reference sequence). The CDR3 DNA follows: TGTGCCAGCAGCCCTACCCCTGCCGGGACAGGGGGCTATGGCTACACCTTC. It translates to CASSPTPAGTGGYGYTF. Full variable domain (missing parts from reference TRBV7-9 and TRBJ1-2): DTGVSQNPRHKITKRGQNVTFRCDPISEHNRLYWYRQTLGQGPEFLTYFQNEAQLEKSRLLSDRFSAERPKGSFSTLEIQRTEQGDSAMYLCASSPTPAGTGGYGYTFGSGTRLTVV.

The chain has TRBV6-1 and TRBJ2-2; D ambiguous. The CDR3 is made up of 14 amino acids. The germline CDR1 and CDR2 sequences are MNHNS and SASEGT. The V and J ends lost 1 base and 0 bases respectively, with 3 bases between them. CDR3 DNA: TGTGCCAGCAGTGAAGGGCCGAACACCGGGGAGCTGTTTTTT. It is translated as CASSEGPNTGELFF.

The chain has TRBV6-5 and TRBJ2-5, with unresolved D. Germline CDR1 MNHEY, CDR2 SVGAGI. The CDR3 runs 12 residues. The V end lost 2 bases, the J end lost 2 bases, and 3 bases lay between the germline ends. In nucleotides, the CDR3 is TGTGCCAGCAGTTACGATCAAGAGACCCAGTACTTC. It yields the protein CASSYDQETQYF.

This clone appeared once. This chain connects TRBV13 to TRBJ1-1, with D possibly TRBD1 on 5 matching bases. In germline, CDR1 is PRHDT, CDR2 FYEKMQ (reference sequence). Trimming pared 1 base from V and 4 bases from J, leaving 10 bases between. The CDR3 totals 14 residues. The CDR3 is CASSLETRGTEAFF. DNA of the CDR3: TGTGCCAGCAGCTTAGAAACGAGGGGCACTGAAGCTTTCTTT.